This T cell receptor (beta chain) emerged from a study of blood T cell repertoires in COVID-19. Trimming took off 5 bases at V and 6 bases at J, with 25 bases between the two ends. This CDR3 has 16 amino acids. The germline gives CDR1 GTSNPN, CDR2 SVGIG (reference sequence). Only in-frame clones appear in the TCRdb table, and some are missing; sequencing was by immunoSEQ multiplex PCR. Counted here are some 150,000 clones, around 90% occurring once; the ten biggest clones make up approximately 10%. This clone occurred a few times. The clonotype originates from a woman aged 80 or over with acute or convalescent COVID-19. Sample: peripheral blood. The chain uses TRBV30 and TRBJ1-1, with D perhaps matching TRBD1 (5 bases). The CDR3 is CAWASALKPGYSEAFF. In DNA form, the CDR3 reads TGTGCCTGGGCGTCAGCACTGAAACCAGGGTACTCTGAAGCTTTCTTT.